What follows are 20 T cell receptor beta chains derived from one specimen sequenced in a study of blood T cells in healthy people across ages. The second PCR ran about 6 to 11 cycles with a sample-barcoded 5' primer and J-beta primers. Each CDR3 protein gets one entry after TCRdb re-called the 5' RACE reads with MiXCR. The data show around 780,000 distinct CDR3 sequences, under 30% seen once. A further study also used this sample, focusing on T cells of mothers and their children.

What was sequenced was blood. The receptors were sampled from a boy aged 5-17 years in good health.

The J gene is TRBJ2-1, the V gene TRBV5-1, with D perhaps being TRBD1 or TRBD2 (5 bases each). The DNA end lines up better with TRBJ2-7; the J call may be wrong. The CDR3 is made up of 15 amino acids. Germline V gives CDR1 SGHRS, CDR2 YFSETQ. The CDR3 DNA reads as TGCGCCAGCAGCTTCGAGGGACCTACATCCTACGAGCAGTACTTC. It codes for CASSFEGPTSYEQYF.

This clonotype was counted between two and nine times. The chain carries TRBV5-1 and TRBJ2-5, with 11 bases matching TRBD1. Trimming cost V 2 bases and J 2 bases; bases outside gene matches: 2. The CDR3 runs 15 residues. The germline gives CDR1 SGHRS, CDR2 YFSETQ. The CDR3 spells CASSFGDRGQETQYF. CDR3 nucleotide sequence: TGCGCCAGCAGCTTCGGGGACAGGGGGCAAGAGACCCAGTACTTC. Full variable domain (remainder filled in from reference TRBV5-1 and TRBJ2-5): KAGVTQTPRYLIKTRGQQVTLSCSPISGHRSVSWYQQTPGQGLQFLFEYFSETQRNKGNFPGRFSGRQFSNSRSEMNVSTLELGDSALYLCASSFGDRGQETQYFGPGTRLLVL.

This clonotype appeared many times. This chain joins TRBV7-2 and TRBJ2-5; 10 nucleotides align to TRBD2. Losses at the gene ends were 4 bases for V and 4 bases for J; bases not matched to a gene: 9. The germline gives CDR1 SGHTA, CDR2 FQGNSA. The CDR3 spans 16 residues. The CDR3 DNA reads TGTGCCAGCAGCTCACGACTAGCGGGTGGGGGAGAGACCCAGTACTTC. This translates into CASSSRLAGGGETQYF.

Here the CDR3 DNA reads TGTGCCAGCAGCCAAGTCGGGAAGCCCCAGCATTTT. It yields the protein CASSQVGKPQHF. V is TRBV3-1 and J is TRBJ1-5; D is undetermined. Trimming stripped 1 base from V and 8 bases from J, with 6 bases between. There are 12 residues in the CDR3. Germline values: CDR1 LGHDT, CDR2 YNNKEL (reference sequence).

In this sample, this clonotype turned up a few times. The chain is built from TRBV24-1 and TRBJ1-1; D is perhaps TRBD1 (6 bases). V lost 7 bases and J 3 bases, leaving 11 bases between the germline ends. This CDR3 is built from 13 residues. Germline V lookup: CDR1 KGHDR, CDR2 SFDVKD. CDR3 DNA: TGTGCCACCAGGGGACAAGGGGACACTGAAGCTTTCTTT. Amino acids: CATRGQGDTEAFF.

This clonotype was seen a handful of times. Germline is not matched at one junction end, which may reflect a read error. V is TRBV12-3 or TRBV12-4 and J is TRBJ2-5, with a weak D call TRBD2 (5 bases). CDR3 size: 15 residues. The CDR3 DNA reads TGTGCCAGCAGTTCGTTCACTAGAAGGCAAGAGACCCAGCACTTC. Translated, it gives CASSSFTRRQETQHF.

The J gene is TRBJ1-5, the V gene TRBV21-1. TRBV21-1 is marked as a pseudogene. The CDR3 length is 15 residues. The CDR3 nucleotides are TGTGCCAGCAGCAGAGAGGGAGGGGTCGATCAGCCCCAGCATTTT. Residues: CASSREGGVDQPQHF.

V is TRBV4-2 and J is TRBJ2-7, with TRBD1 identical over 9 bases. Germline V gene data show CDR1 as LGHNA and CDR2 as YNFKEQ. The length of the CDR3 is 16 residues. Trimming cost V 3 bases and J 0 bases; bases outside gene matches: 6. In nucleotides, the CDR3 is TGTGCCAGCAGCCAGGGGGCGGGACAGGGCTCCTACGAGCAGTACTTC. Protein: CASSQGAGQGSYEQYF.

This clonotype was seen only a few times. V and J are TRBV18 and TRBJ1-2, with TRBD1 as a possible D gene (5 bases). The CDR3 is 13 residues long. Germline V gene lookup returns CDR1 KGHSH and CDR2 LQKENI. V lost 0 bases and J 7 bases, leaving 9 bases between the germline ends. The CDR3 protein is CASSPPVRAGYTF. The CDR3 DNA reads TGTGCCAGCTCACCACCGGTCAGGGCTGGCTACACCTTC.

The J gene is TRBJ2-5, the V gene TRBV6-5, with 9 positions matching TRBD1. The CDR3 sequence is 13 residues long. Germline V CDR1 and CDR2: MNHEY, SVGAGI. V lost 6 bases and J lost 5; bases outside the gene matches: 4. CDR3 region: CASRQGAPETQYF. CDR3 sequence (DNA): TGTGCCAGCAGACAGGGGGCACCGGAGACCCAGTACTTC.

The DNA for the CDR3 is TGTGCCAGCAGTTTCCAACCCTATGGACAGGGGGCTTACAATGAGCAGTTCTTC. This gives the protein CASSFQPYGQGAYNEQFF. The chain carries TRBV27 and TRBJ2-1; 11 nucleotides line up with TRBD1. This CDR3 is 18 amino acids long. Germline V gene sequence: CDR1 MNHEY, CDR2 SMNVEV (reference sequence). V was pared by 3 bases and J by 4 bases, with 11 bases of the junction left unmatched.

V is TRBV5-5 and J is TRBJ1-1; the D is unclear. The CDR3 spans 13 residues. The V end was cut by 4 bases, the J end by 1 base, with 8 bases between. Per the germline V gene, CDR1 is SGHKS and CDR2 is YYEKEE (reference sequence). CDR3 bases: TGTGCCAGCAGCCCCTTCTCGAACACTGAAGCTTTCTTT. It translates to CASSPFSNTEAFF.

V gene TRBV11-3 combines with J gene TRBJ1-2; the D is unclear. Germline V gene lookup returns CDR1 SGHNT and CDR2 YENEEA. With 5 bases removed from V and 3 bases from J, the gap between germline ends came to 10 bases. The CDR3 runs 13 residues. The CDR3 loop reads CASSQDGYYGYTF. The CDR3, as DNA: TGTGCCAGCAGCCAAGACGGTTACTATGGCTACACCTTC.

This rearrangement joins TRBV7-9 to TRBJ1-1; D gene uncertain. The CDR3 extends over 12 amino acids. The germline gives CDR1 SEHNR, CDR2 FQNEAQ (reference sequence). V shed 2 bases and J shed 8 bases, with 9 bases lying between them. The CDR3 is CASSLLSAEAFF. The CDR3 DNA follows: TGTGCCAGCAGCTTACTCAGCGCCGAAGCTTTCTTT.

The chain employs TRBV27 and TRBJ1-2; possibly TRBD1 for D (6 bases). V was pared by 2 bases and J by 5 bases, with 12 bases between. CDR3 length: 14 amino acids. Germline V gene sequence: CDR1 MNHEY, CDR2 SMNVEV (reference sequence). CDR3 amino acids: CASSLRGSGYGYTF. CDR3 nucleotides: TGTGCCAGCAGTTTAAGGGGGTCAGGGTATGGCTACACCTTC.

This chain connects TRBV2 to TRBJ1-2; D is perhaps TRBD1 (6 bases). The germline V gene encodes CDR1 SNHLY and CDR2 FYNNEI. Trimming took 3 bases from V and 3 from J, leaving 8 bases between them. This CDR3 has 13 amino acids. CDR3 nucleotide sequence: TGTGCCAGCAGTGACAGGGGCTACTATGGCTACACCTTC. Its protein product is CASSDRGYYGYTF.

For this clonotype: This CDR3 is missing its conserved last phenylalanine or tryptophan, likely due to a read error. CDR3 nucleotides: TGCGCCAGCAGCTTGGAGGGTGGTGAGCAGTTCTTA. Residues: CASSLEGGEQFL. V is TRBV5-1 and J is TRBJ2-1; D remains ambiguous. This CDR3 region has 12 residues. The V and J ends lost 0 bases and 9 bases respectively, with 7 bases between them. Germline loops: CDR1 SGHRS, CDR2 YFSETQ.

The chain joins TRBV4-1 to TRBJ2-3; 7 nucleotides line up with TRBD1. CDR3 length equals 15 residues. Germline CDR1 and CDR2: MGHRA and YSYEKL. V lost 2 bases and J lost 3; bases outside the gene matches: 5. The CDR3: CASSQPSGQTDTQYF. CDR3 in DNA: TGCGCCAGCAGCCAACCATCGGGACAGACAGATACGCAGTATTTT.

The chain carries TRBV27 and TRBJ2-3; maybe TRBD1 (7 bases). CDR1 is MNHEY and CDR2 is SMNVEV in the germline V gene (reference sequence). The CDR3 runs 16 residues. V lost 2 bases and J lost 5, with 17 bases in between. The CDR3 DNA sequence: TGTGCCAGCAGTTTAGAGTGGAGGGGGCGTCTAGATACGCAGTATTTT. It translates to CASSLEWRGRLDTQYF.

This clonotype turned up a few times. V is TRBV18 and J is TRBJ1-5; weak D call: TRBD1 (5 bases). The CDR3 runs to 17 residues. The V gene lost 2 bases and the J gene lost 5 bases, with 19 bases spanning the gap. Germline CDR1 and CDR2: KGHSH and LQKENI. The CDR3: CASSPKGAVGVDQPQHF. CDR3 DNA: TGTGCCAGCTCACCAAAGGGAGCGGTAGGGGTGGATCAGCCCCAGCATTTT. The full variable domain, with the rest looked up from reference TRBV18 and TRBJ1-5, is NAGVMQNPRHLVRRRGQEARLRCSPMKGHSHVYWYRQLPEEGLKFMVYLQKENIIDESGMPKERFSAEFPKEGPSILRIQQVVRGDSAAYFCASSPKGAVGVDQPQHFGDGTRLSIL.